The subject of this entry is one TCR beta chain. 13 Jbeta primers and 60 Vbeta primers were used for the PCR. The assay was immunoSEQ multiplex PCR, and TCRdb's table has in-frame clones only and misses some. The sample holds about 120,000 clones, roughly 85% seen once. This sample is part of a study of cytomegalovirus exposure and HLA in healthy donors. From germline, CDR1 is KGHSH and CDR2 LQKENI. The CDR3 length is 14 residues. Trimming took off 6 bases at V and 4 bases at J, with 16 bases between the two ends. The sequenced sample was PBMCs. The genes are TRBV18 and TRBJ2-7; D might be TRBD2 (5 bases). The clonotype was recovered from a man in his late teens or twenties in good health and CMV-seropositive. The CDR3 DNA reads TGTGCCAGCTCTCAAAAGGACTGGAGATACGAGCAGTACTTC. Protein: CASSQKDWRYEQYF.